The T cell receptor beta chain under discussion was sequenced for a study of T cells in Graves' hyperthyroidism and ophthalmopathy. About the study: The authors collected peripheral blood at initial diagnosis, before any treatment.

Regarding this clonotype: Its antigen remains unidentified.

Overall study results and limits: Most clonotypes that expanded in the thyroid above 0.001 also showed up in blood. Before onset, by a median of around six months, the model predicted ophthalmopathy.

Diagnostic assessment was based on clinical symptoms, serum thyroxine and TRAb, thyroid ultrasound and orbital computed tomography. RNA transcripts provided the source from which TCR beta CDR3 regions were amplified. Carried out on the TCR CDR3, a first-round RT-PCR used the HTBI primer set. TCRdb reprocessed the multiplex PCR reads with MiXCR, giving one entry per CDR3 protein. The sample yields 550,000 to 600,000 distinct CDR3 sequences, roughly a sixth seen once. The CDR3 has 15 residues. V was pared by 6 bases and J by 5 bases, with 17 bases between. CDR1 is MNHEY, CDR2 SVGEGT, per germline. The specimen sequenced was blood. The gene calls are TRBV6-2 or TRBV6-3 and TRBJ2-1; tentatively, D is TRBD2 (5 bases). The TCR originated in a woman aged 18-30 years with Graves' hyperthyroidism. In DNA form, the CDR3 reads TGTGCCAGCAGGAGAGCGGCCTTCGGGGACAATGAGCAGTTCTTC. Protein: CASRRAAFGDNEQFF.